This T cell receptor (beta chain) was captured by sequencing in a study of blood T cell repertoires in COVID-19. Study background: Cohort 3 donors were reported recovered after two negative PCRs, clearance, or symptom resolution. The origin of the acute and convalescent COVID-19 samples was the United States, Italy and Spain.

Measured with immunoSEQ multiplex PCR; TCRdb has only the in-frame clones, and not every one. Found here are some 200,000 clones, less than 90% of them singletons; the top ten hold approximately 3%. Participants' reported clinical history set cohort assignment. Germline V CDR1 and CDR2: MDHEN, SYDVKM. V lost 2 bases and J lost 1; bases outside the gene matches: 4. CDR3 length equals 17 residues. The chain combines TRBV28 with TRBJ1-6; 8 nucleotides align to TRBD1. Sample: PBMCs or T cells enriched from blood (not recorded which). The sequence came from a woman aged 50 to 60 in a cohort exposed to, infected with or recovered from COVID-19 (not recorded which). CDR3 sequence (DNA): TGTGCCAGCAGTTTAGGGCAGGGGGCTTCCTATAATTCACCCCTCCACTTT. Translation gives CASSLGQGASYNSPLHF.